This is a list of T cell receptor beta chains from one sample in a study of blood T cell repertoires in COVID-19. The table came from immunoSEQ multiplex PCR; TCRdb's copy has only in-frame clones and leaves some out. The sample yields under 85,000 clones, around 80% seen once. Sequencing input: peripheral blood. These receptors were collected from a man between 60 and 75 years old with active or convalescent COVID-19. Each CDR3 is given with its conserved first and last residue. The order of the fields is CDR3 length, V gene, clone size, J gene, D gene, CDR3 protein, CDR3 DNA. A D gene is named only where the DNA matches it firmly. Clone size appears in some rows only: once, few, many, or a class for an expanded clone.

len: 14; v_gene: TRBV5-6; abundance: NA; j_gene: TRBJ2-2; d_gene: NA; CDR3aa: CASSPDPRGGELFF; CDR3nt: TGTGCCAGCAGCCCGGACCCCCGGGGCGGGGAGCTGTTTTTT
len: 14; v_gene: TRBV4-1; abundance: NA; j_gene: TRBJ2-7; d_gene: NA; CDR3aa: CASSQDPGQYEQYF; CDR3nt: TGCGCCAGCAGCCAAGATCCCGGACAGTACGAGCAGTACTTC
len: 16; v_gene: TRBV29-1; abundance: NA; j_gene: TRBJ2-3; d_gene: TRBD1; CDR3aa: CSVGRGTGGRTDTQYF; CDR3nt: TGCAGCGTGGGACGGGGGACAGGAGGAAGGACAGATACGCAGTATTTT
len: 16; v_gene: TRBV5-4; abundance: NA; j_gene: TRBJ2-2; d_gene: TRBD1; CDR3aa: CASSIGTGGATGELFF; CDR3nt: TGTGCCAGCAGCATCGGGACAGGGGGCGCCACCGGGGAGCTGTTTTTT
len: 16; v_gene: TRBV6-6; abundance: NA; j_gene: TRBJ2-1; d_gene: TRBD2; CDR3aa: CASSRYLAGGPSEQFF; CDR3nt: TGTGCCAGCAGTCGATATCTAGCGGGGGGGCCTAGTGAGCAGTTCTTC
len: 16; v_gene: TRBV6-2/TRBV6-3; abundance: NA; j_gene: TRBJ2-1; d_gene: TRBD2; CDR3aa: CASSYSGLAGDNEQFF; CDR3nt: TGTGCCAGCAGTTACTCAGGCCTAGCGGGGGACAATGAGCAGTTCTTC
len: 16; v_gene: TRBV3-1/TRBV3-2; abundance: NA; j_gene: TRBJ1-2; d_gene: NA; CDR3aa: CASTLGGIELGYGYTF; CDR3nt: TGTGCCAGCACCCTGGGGGGAATAGAGCTAGGCTATGGCTACACCTTC
len: 19; v_gene: TRBV13; abundance: NA; j_gene: TRBJ2-3; d_gene: TRBD2; CDR3aa: CASSLGGRAGATVTDTQYF; CDR3nt: TGTGCCAGCAGCTTAGGCGGGAGGGCGGGGGCCACCGTCACAGATACGCAGTATTTT
len: 13; v_gene: TRBV3-1/TRBV3-2; abundance: NA; j_gene: TRBJ2-7; d_gene: NA; CDR3aa: CASSPSVGGEQYF; CDR3nt: TGTGCCAGCAGCCCTTCGGTTGGAGGCGAGCAGTACTTC
len: 13; v_gene: TRBV7-6; abundance: NA; j_gene: TRBJ1-1; d_gene: NA; CDR3aa: CASSPTENTEAFF; CDR3nt: TGTGCCAGCAGCCCAACAGAGAACACTGAAGCTTTCTTT
len: 15; v_gene: TRBV6-2/TRBV6-3; abundance: NA; j_gene: TRBJ2-3; d_gene: TRBD2; CDR3aa: CASSPGRLATDTQYF; CDR3nt: TGTGCCAGCAGTCCCGGACGACTAGCGACAGATACGCAGTATTTT
len: 14; v_gene: TRBV7-2; abundance: NA; j_gene: TRBJ2-5; d_gene: NA; CDR3aa: CASSLAPVEETQYF; CDR3nt: TGTGCCAGCAGCTTAGCCCCGGTTGAGGAGACCCAGTACTTC
len: 15; v_gene: TRBV30; abundance: NA; j_gene: TRBJ1-4; d_gene: NA; CDR3aa: CAWSVHQGSSEKLFF; CDR3nt: TGTGCCTGGAGTGTACATCAGGGGAGTAGTGAAAAACTGTTTTTT
len: 15; v_gene: TRBV5-6; abundance: NA; j_gene: TRBJ1-6; d_gene: TRBD1; CDR3aa: CASSNRDRERGTLHF; CDR3nt: TGTGCCAGCAGCAACCGGGACAGGGAAAGGGGGACCCTCCACTTT
len: 13; v_gene: TRBV4-2; abundance: NA; j_gene: TRBJ1-1; d_gene: NA; CDR3aa: CASSHGGGSEAFF; CDR3nt: TGTGCCAGCAGCCACGGGGGGGGCTCTGAAGCTTTCTTT
len: 15; v_gene: TRBV2; abundance: few; j_gene: TRBJ2-3; d_gene: TRBD2; CDR3aa: CAIWTSGASTDTQYF; CDR3nt: TGTGCCATATGGACTAGCGGGGCTAGCACAGATACGCAGTATTTT
len: 15; v_gene: TRBV29-1; abundance: NA; j_gene: TRBJ2-3; d_gene: TRBD2; CDR3aa: CSVLGLAGSTDTQYF; CDR3nt: TGCAGCGTCCTCGGACTAGCGGGAAGCACAGATACGCAGTATTTT
len: 14; v_gene: TRBV5-1; abundance: once; j_gene: TRBJ1-1; d_gene: NA; CDR3aa: CASSPDRVLEEAFF; CDR3nt: TGCGCCAGCAGCCCCGATCGGGTGCTAGAGGAAGCTTTCTTT
len: 14; v_gene: TRBV7-9; abundance: NA; j_gene: TRBJ1-1; d_gene: NA; CDR3aa: CASSLADRNTEAFF; CDR3nt: TGTGCCAGCAGCCTGGCTGACAGGAACACTGAAGCTTTCTTT
len: 13; v_gene: TRBV10-3; abundance: NA; j_gene: TRBJ1-1; d_gene: NA; CDR3aa: CAISTGTNTEAFF; CDR3nt: TGTGCCATCAGTACAGGGACGAACACTGAAGCTTTCTTT
len: 14; v_gene: TRBV5-6; abundance: NA; j_gene: TRBJ2-7; d_gene: TRBD1; CDR3aa: CASSVKVQGDEQYF; CDR3nt: TGTGCCAGCAGCGTTAAGGTACAGGGGGACGAGCAGTACTTC
len: 15; v_gene: TRBV18; abundance: NA; j_gene: TRBJ1-5; d_gene: NA; CDR3aa: CASSALPRVEQPQHF; CDR3nt: TGTGCCAGCTCCGCCCTCCCCAGGGTGGAACAGCCCCAGCATTTT
len: 15; v_gene: TRBV18; abundance: once; j_gene: TRBJ1-2; d_gene: TRBD1; CDR3aa: CASTLNPGQSYGYTF; CDR3nt: TGTGCCAGCACTCTCAACCCGGGACAGAGTTATGGCTACACCTTC
len: 16; v_gene: TRBV13; abundance: NA; j_gene: TRBJ2-3; d_gene: NA; CDR3aa: CASSLEGDPRGDTQYF; CDR3nt: TGTGCCAGCAGCTTAGAGGGGGACCCCCGGGGAGATACGCAGTATTTT
len: 14; v_gene: TRBV7-2; abundance: NA; j_gene: TRBJ1-1; d_gene: NA; CDR3aa: CASREGVVETEAFF; CDR3nt: TGTGCCAGCAGAGAAGGGGTAGTAGAAACTGAAGCTTTCTTT
len: 18; v_gene: TRBV7-2; abundance: NA; j_gene: TRBJ2-5; d_gene: TRBD2; CDR3aa: CASSSSLAGGAQEMAQYF; CDR3nt: TGTGCCAGCAGCTCGTCTCTAGCGGGGGGAGCCCAAGAGATGGCCCAGTACTTC
len: 14; v_gene: TRBV6-2/TRBV6-3; abundance: NA; j_gene: TRBJ2-3; d_gene: TRBD2; CDR3aa: CASSLWTSGVTQYF; CDR3nt: TGTGCCAGCAGTCTCTGGACTAGCGGGGTTACGCAGTATTTT
len: 17; v_gene: TRBV11-2; abundance: NA; j_gene: TRBJ2-5; d_gene: NA; CDR3aa: CASSLGTGILSFETQYF; CDR3nt: TGTGCCAGCAGCTTAGGCACGGGTATATTGTCTTTTGAGACCCAGTACTTC
len: 18; v_gene: TRBV3-1/TRBV3-2; abundance: NA; j_gene: TRBJ2-3; d_gene: TRBD2; CDR3aa: CASSQATPDSGGADTQYF; CDR3nt: TGTGCCAGCAGCCAAGCCACACCCGACAGCGGGGGGGCTGATACGCAGTATTTT
len: 13; v_gene: TRBV5-4; abundance: NA; j_gene: TRBJ1-6; d_gene: TRBD1; CDR3aa: CASSVQGAPPLHF; CDR3nt: TGTGCCAGCAGCGTTCAGGGGGCGCCACCCCTCCACTTT
len: 15; v_gene: TRBV6-5; abundance: few; j_gene: TRBJ1-2; d_gene: NA; CDR3aa: CASRFAGARAYGYTF; CDR3nt: TGTGCCAGCCGTTTTGCGGGGGCGCGGGCCTATGGCTACACCTTC
len: 16; v_gene: TRBV6-4; abundance: NA; j_gene: TRBJ2-1; d_gene: TRBD1; CDR3aa: CASSAGGQGPYNEQFF; CDR3nt: TGTGCCAGCAGTGCCGGGGGACAGGGACCATACAATGAGCAGTTCTTC
len: 15; v_gene: TRBV19; abundance: NA; j_gene: TRBJ1-5; d_gene: NA; CDR3aa: CASTPSGRRNQPQHF; CDR3nt: TGTGCCAGTACCCCCTCAGGAAGGAGGAATCAGCCCCAGCATTTT
len: 9; v_gene: TRBV20-1; abundance: few; j_gene: TRBJ1-2; d_gene: NA; CDR3aa: CSASSGYTF; CDR3nt: TGCAGTGCTAGCAGTGGCTACACCTTC
len: 15; v_gene: TRBV11-2; abundance: NA; j_gene: TRBJ2-7; d_gene: TRBD1; CDR3aa: CASSLAGGRGPAPLF; CDR3nt: TGTGCCAGCAGCTTGGCCGGCGGCAGGGGGCCCGCTCCACTCTTC
len: 12; v_gene: TRBV24-1; abundance: NA; j_gene: TRBJ1-2; d_gene: NA; CDR3aa: CATSDSGYGYTF; CDR3nt: TGTGCCACCAGTGACAGCGGGTATGGCTACACCTTC
len: 15; v_gene: TRBV7-2; abundance: NA; j_gene: TRBJ1-6; d_gene: NA; CDR3aa: CASSLAGAGNSPLHF; CDR3nt: TGTGCCAGCAGCTTAGCCGGCGCGGGAAATTCACCCCTCCACTTT
len: 15; v_gene: TRBV2; abundance: NA; j_gene: TRBJ1-5; d_gene: TRBD1; CDR3aa: CASSPGQAPNQPQHF; CDR3nt: TGTGCCAGCAGTCCGGGACAGGCCCCCAATCAGCCCCAGCATTTT
len: 14; v_gene: TRBV7-9; abundance: NA; j_gene: TRBJ1-5; d_gene: NA; CDR3aa: CASSLAQGNQPQHF; CDR3nt: TGTGCCAGCAGCTTAGCTCAGGGGAACCAGCCCCAGCATTTT
len: 16; v_gene: TRBV2; abundance: NA; j_gene: TRBJ2-2; d_gene: NA; CDR3aa: CASSFVRAGQAGELFF; CDR3nt: TGTGCCAGCAGTTTCGTTAGGGCAGGGCAGGCCGGGGAGCTGTTTTTT
len: 18; v_gene: TRBV5-1; abundance: NA; j_gene: TRBJ2-3; d_gene: TRBD2; CDR3aa: CASSPLGGSGGPWDTQYF; CDR3nt: TGCGCCAGCAGCCCACTGGGGGGTAGCGGGGGGCCCTGGGATACGCAGTATTTT
len: 14; v_gene: TRBV19; abundance: NA; j_gene: TRBJ1-5; d_gene: NA; CDR3aa: CASSITGSNQPQHF; CDR3nt: TGTGCCAGTAGTATAACAGGAAGCAATCAGCCCCAGCATTTT
len: 15; v_gene: TRBV7-2; abundance: NA; j_gene: TRBJ1-2; d_gene: NA; CDR3aa: CASSPQGSIPYGYTF; CDR3nt: TGTGCCAGCAGCCCCCAGGGGTCTATTCCCTATGGCTACACCTTC
len: 17; v_gene: TRBV18; abundance: NA; j_gene: TRBJ2-1; d_gene: TRBD1; CDR3aa: CASSPTSGTGAYNEQFF; CDR3nt: TGTGCCAGCTCACCTACATCCGGGACAGGGGCCTACAATGAGCAGTTCTTC
len: 14; v_gene: TRBV4-2; abundance: NA; j_gene: TRBJ2-1; d_gene: TRBD2; CDR3aa: CASSQQRGDNEQFF; CDR3nt: TGTGCCAGCAGCCAGCAGCGGGGGGACAATGAGCAGTTCTTC
len: 13; v_gene: TRBV7-9; abundance: NA; j_gene: TRBJ2-7; d_gene: NA; CDR3aa: CASSLMDSHEQYF; CDR3nt: TGTGCCAGCAGCTTAATGGACAGCCACGAGCAGTACTTC
len: 13; v_gene: TRBV30; abundance: NA; j_gene: TRBJ2-1; d_gene: TRBD2; CDR3aa: CAWSRGLADEQFF; CDR3nt: TGTGCCTGGAGCCGGGGACTAGCGGATGAGCAGTTCTTC
len: 14; v_gene: TRBV14; abundance: once; j_gene: TRBJ1-4; d_gene: NA; CDR3aa: CASSRAGVGEKLFF; CDR3nt: TGTGCCAGCAGCCGTGCGGGGGTTGGCGAAAAACTGTTTTTT